The 4 T cell receptor beta chains below all came from one sample that was sequenced in a study of radiotherapy plus CTLA-4 blockade in lung cancer (dated by TCRdb to about 2018). Library creation used the immunoSEQ multiplex PCR assay. TCRdb re-hosts the immuneACCESS table, in-frame sequences only. Its copies lack some clones; in the studies checked, an unresolved V gene accounts for under half of them, and the cause for the rest is not known. The sample table shows 81,000 or so clones, and around 87% are seen once. The ten largest account for about 0.95% of the sample. Sequenced material: peripheral blood, taken from a patient treated with radiotherapy plus ipilimumab. The source is a human donor with non-small cell lung cancer who had stable disease on radiotherapy plus ipilimumab.

This chain joins TRBV11-2 and TRBJ2-2; TRBD1 is a possible D gene (7 bases). Germline V gives CDR1 SGHAT, CDR2 FQNNGV. This CDR3 is built from 15 residues. V lost 7 bases and J lost 6, with 18 bases in between. The CDR3 sequence is CASKGGFTGAGELFF. CDR3 nucleotide sequence: TGTGCCAGCAAAGGGGGGTTCACAGGGGCCGGGGAGCTGTTTTTT.

The V call is TRBV7-2, the J call TRBJ2-1, with D hard to call. The germline V and J ends were trimmed by 1 base and 4 bases, with 2 bases remaining between them. Germline CDR1 SGHTA, CDR2 FQGNSA. The CDR3 is 12 amino acids. In nucleotides, the CDR3 is TGTGCCAGCAGCTTAGTTTACAATGAGCAGTTCTTC. It codes for CASSLVYNEQFF.

This clone was counted a single time. The rearrangement links TRBV10-1 to TRBJ2-7, with 9 nucleotides matching TRBD2. With V trimmed by 3 bases and J by 2 bases, 5 bases remained unmatched. This CDR3 contains 15 residues. The germline V gene encodes CDR1 WNHNN and CDR2 SYGVQD (reference sequence). The CDR3 DNA sequence: TGCGCCAGCAGTGACACGAGCGGGGGGCCCTACGAGCAGTACTTC. Translating it yields CASSDTSGGPYEQYF.

This rearrangement joins TRBV30 to TRBJ1-1; TRBD1 matches at 7 bases. Per germline, CDR1 GTSNPN and CDR2 SVGIG (reference sequence). The CDR3 is made up of 13 amino acids. V lost 2 bases, J lost 1 base, and 1 base stayed unmatched. DNA of the CDR3: TGTGCCTGGAGTAAGGGGGCGAACACTGAAGCTTTCTTT. It translates to CAWSKGANTEAFF.